This T cell receptor (beta chain) was retrieved from a study of tumor and adjacent non-tumor tissue in lung cancer. About the research overall: Patients comprised about a dozen adenocarcinoma, 2 squamous cell carcinoma and 1 small cell lung cancer.

The template was RNA from unsorted bulk tissue. More than 3 cm separated this lung sample from the edge of the tumor. Three rounds of nested PCR, following a modified ARM-PCR protocol, produced the TCRbeta library. TCRdb analysed the multiplex PCR reads with MiXCR anew, one entry per CDR3 protein. The sample holds 90,000 to 100,000 distinct CDR3 sequences, more than 80% seen once. As for this clonotype: Its ends do not fully match the called genes, so a read error is possible.

Sequencing was performed on distant non-tumor lung tissue. The TCR originated in a man aged 55 to 70 with small cell lung cancer.

The CDR3 DNA reads TGTGCCAGCAGTTTAGAGACGACGTCCTACAATGAGCAGTTCTTC. Translating gives CASSLETTSYNEQFF. The chain is built from TRBV11-1 and TRBJ2-1; D is undetermined. There are 15 residues in the CDR3. Germline V gives CDR1 SGHAT, CDR2 FQDESV (reference sequence).